Listed below are T cell receptor beta chains from one sample, sequenced in a study of brain metastases from non-small cell lung cancer. Method: immunoSEQ multiplex PCR; TCRdb's copy keeps in-frame clones and lacks some. The table has about 2,600 clones, approximately 80% seen once. The sequenced sample was tissue from a brain metastasis. The receptors were gathered from a donor at least 40 years old with non-small cell lung cancer. Both conserved end residues are part of each CDR3. The order of the fields is D gene, V gene, clone size, J gene, CDR3 DNA, CDR3 protein. The D gene is left open where the match is weak. Clone size is stated in some rows and not others, as once, few, many or a class when expanded.

>.|TRBV29-1|.|TRBJ2-7
TGCAGCGTTGGTCCGAACGACTACGAGCAGTACTTC
CSVGPNDYEQYF
>.|TRBV7-8|once|TRBJ2-1
TGTGCCAGCAGCTTAGCCCTAGGATTTCAGGGGTCAAAAATCTACAATGAGCAGTTCTTC
CASSLALGFQGSKIYNEQFF
>.|TRBV30|.|TRBJ2-2
TGTGCCTGGAGTGGGCAGCTGAACACCGGGGAGCTGTTTTTT
CAWSGQLNTGELFF
>TRBD2|TRBV18|.|TRBJ2-7
TGTGCCAGCTCACCAACTAGCGGGAGCTCCTACGAGCAGTACTTC
CASSPTSGSSYEQYF
>TRBD1|TRBV19|.|TRBJ2-1
TGTGCCAGTAGTATAGGGACAGGGATCTACAATGAGCAGTTCTTC
CASSIGTGIYNEQFF
>.|TRBV4-1|.|TRBJ2-5
TGCGCCAGCAGCCCTGTGGTAGCCCCAAAGGCGTCGGAGACCCAGTACTTC
CASSPVVAPKASETQYF
>.|TRBV5-5|.|TRBJ2-1
TGTGCCAGCAGCTTGGTGGTGAGCTCCTACAATGAGCAGTTCTTC
CASSLVVSSYNEQFF
>TRBD1|TRBV28|.|TRBJ1-1
TGTGCCAGCAGTCGACCCGGGACAGGAGGTGTGAACACTGAAGCTTTCTTT
CASSRPGTGGVNTEAFF
>.|TRBV27|.|TRBJ2-7
TGTGCCAGCAGCCCTTGGGTGGCCCCCTACGAGCAGTACTTC
CASSPWVAPYEQYF
>.|TRBV2|.|TRBJ2-1
TGTGCCAGCAGTGATAGCGGTTCCTACAATGAGCAGTTCTTC
CASSDSGSYNEQFF
>TRBD2|TRBV14|.|TRBJ2-5
TGTGCCAGCAGCCCCGCCTCAAGCGGGAGGATAGAGACCCAGTACTTC
CASSPASSGRIETQYF
>TRBD1|TRBV5-1|once|TRBJ2-6
TGCGCCAGCAGCTTGCGATCGACAGGGATCTCTGGGGCCAACGTCCTGACTTTC
CASSLRSTGISGANVLTF
>.|TRBV7-2|few|TRBJ2-2
TGTGCCAGCAGCGTACAGGGAATCACCGGGGAGCTGTTTTTT
CASSVQGITGELFF
>TRBD1|TRBV6-5|.|TRBJ2-7
TGTGCCAGCAGTTACTCTGGGACAGTCTACGAGCAGTACTTC
CASSYSGTVYEQYF
>.|TRBV7-3|once|TRBJ2-1
TGTGCCAGCAGCTTAAATTTAGGGTCGACAGGGCAGTTCTTC
CASSLNLGSTGQFF
>.|TRBV5-1|.|TRBJ2-7
TGCGCCAGCAGCTTACAGGGAAGTTACGAGCAGTACTTC
CASSLQGSYEQYF
>.|TRBV12-3/TRBV12-4|.|TRBJ1-1
TGTGCCAGCAGCCCCCCCCAGAACACTGAAGCTTTCTTT
CASSPPQNTEAFF
>.|TRBV13|.|TRBJ2-7
TGTGCCAGCAGCCAAGGTTCGGGGCCTGGAGGGCAGTACTTC
CASSQGSGPGGQYF
>.|TRBV7-2|.|TRBJ2-5
TGTGCCAGCAGCTTATCTAGGAGCCAAGAGACCCAGTACTTC
CASSLSRSQETQYF
>.|TRBV4-3|.|TRBJ1-2
TGCGCCAGCAGCCAAGAGGCGGGGGCTGCTAACTATGGCTACACCTTC
CASSQEAGAANYGYTF
>.|TRBV15|.|TRBJ2-2
TGTGCCACCAGCAGAGCGGGGCTAAGCACCGGGGAGCTGTTTTTT
CATSRAGLSTGELFF
>TRBD1|TRBV6-5|.|TRBJ2-3
TGTGCCAGCACGAAGGGACAGGGGATGTATACGCAGTATTTT
CASTKGQGMYTQYF
>.|TRBV6-5|.|TRBJ2-7
TGTGCCAGCAGTTACGACAGGGAGCAGTACTTC
CASSYDREQYF
>.|TRBV5-1|.|TRBJ1-2
TGCGCCAGCTCCGAACAGGGCCGCGGCTACACCTTC
CASSEQGRGYTF
>.|TRBV6-6|.|TRBJ2-7
TGTGCCAGCAGTTCAACCTACGAGCAGTACTTC
CASSSTYEQYF
>.|TRBV9|once|TRBJ2-2
TGTGCCAGCAGCGTAGACCCAGGGGGGCCCACCGGGGAGCTGTTTTTT
CASSVDPGGPTGELFF
>TRBD2|TRBV7-2|.|TRBJ2-3
TGTGCCAGCAACAAACCGGGACTACAAAGCACAGATACGCAGTATTTT
CASNKPGLQSTDTQYF
>.|TRBV29-1|.|TRBJ1-1
TGCAGCGGCGGAGGTCAGTTGAACACTGAAGCTTTCTTT
CSGGGQLNTEAFF
>.|TRBV18|.|TRBJ1-5
TGTGCCAGCTCACTCAACAGGCCCCGGGGCATCAATCAGCCCCAGCATTTT
CASSLNRPRGINQPQHF
>.|TRBV7-6|.|TRBJ2-5
TGTGCCAGCAGTCCCTTGGGGGAGGTGGGGACCCAGTACTTC
CASSPLGEVGTQYF
>.|TRBV5-1|.|TRBJ1-1
TGCGCCAGCAGCTTGGGTCTTAACACTGAAGCTTTCTTT
CASSLGLNTEAFF
>.|TRBV9|.|TRBJ2-1
TGTGCCAGCAACTTGGGGGACAATGAGCAGTTCTTC
CASNLGDNEQFF
>.|TRBV27|.|TRBJ2-1
TGTGCCAGCAGTTCTTACCTTCTCAGCTCCTACAATGAGCAGTTCTTC
CASSSYLLSSYNEQFF
>.|TRBV11-2|.|TRBJ1-2
TGCGCCAGCCGCCAGCCGGGGGCGGGGGGCTACACCTTC
CASRQPGAGGYTF
>.|TRBV12-3/TRBV12-4|.|TRBJ2-7
TGTGCCAGCACCCCCAGATCGCGAGGTGAGCAGTACTTC
CASTPRSRGEQYF
>.|TRBV9|.|TRBJ2-1
TGTGCCAGCAGTGTTCGACCCTTTCTCTACAATGAGCAGTTCTTC
CASSVRPFLYNEQFF
>.|TRBV30|once|TRBJ1-5
TGTGCCTGGAGTCAGGGGCAGTTCAATCAGCCCCAGCATTTT
CAWSQGQFNQPQHF
>.|TRBV19|large|TRBJ2-1
TGTGCCACCACGAAACAAGCTGGCGCGAGCATTGAGCAGTTCTTC
CATTKQAGASIEQFF
>.|TRBV2|once|TRBJ1-4
TGTGCCAGCAGTGGACTGGAAAAACTGTTTTTT
CASSGLEKLFF
>.|TRBV7-2|.|TRBJ1-5
TGTGCCAGCAGGCTAACGTTGGGGGCTTCTCAGCCCCAGCATTTT
CASRLTLGASQPQHF
>TRBD1|TRBV10-3|.|TRBJ1-1
TGTGCCATCAGGGATGACAGGGCCATGAACACTGAAGCTTTCTTT
CAIRDDRAMNTEAFF
>.|TRBV5-1|.|TRBJ1-6
TGCGCCAGCAGCTTGGACCCCAATTCACCCCTCCACTTT
CASSLDPNSPLHF
>.|TRBV7-3|.|TRBJ2-5
TGTGCCAGCAGCTCCGGACAGTTAGAGACCCAGTACTTC
CASSSGQLETQYF
>TRBD2|TRBV6-2/TRBV6-3|.|TRBJ2-1
TGTGCCAGCAGCGACCAACCGGGACTAGCGATCCGATTCTACAATGAGCAGTTCTTC
CASSDQPGLAIRFYNEQFF
>TRBD2|TRBV2|.|TRBJ2-7
TGTGCCAGCAGTGAATGGAAGCGGGGGGACTACGAGCAGTACTTC
CASSEWKRGDYEQYF
>.|TRBV5-4|.|TRBJ2-3
TGTGCCAGCAGCTTGGATGGTGATACGCAGTATTTT
CASSLDGDTQYF
>.|TRBV7-2|.|TRBJ2-7
TGTGCCAGCAGCTTTGACAGAGTTTACGAGCAGTACTTC
CASSFDRVYEQYF
>TRBD2|TRBV9|.|TRBJ2-3
TGTGCCAGCAGCAACCCGGCTAGCGGGGGCACTGCTAGCACAGATACGCAGTATTTT
CASSNPASGGTASTDTQYF
>.|TRBV4-1|.|TRBJ1-2
TGCGCCAGCAGCCAAGGGTCGGCGCTCTATGGCTACACCTTC
CASSQGSALYGYTF
>.|TRBV5-5|.|TRBJ1-2
TGTGCCAGCAGCCCCCCCTACGGTGACTATGGCTACACCTTC
CASSPPYGDYGYTF
>.|TRBV6-5|few|TRBJ1-6
TGTGCCAGCAGCCCCGGGGGGTGGTATTCACCCCTCCACTTT
CASSPGGWYSPLHF
>TRBD2|TRBV5-1|.|TRBJ2-7
TGCGCCAGCAGCTTCGCGGGAGCCGGCTACGAGCAGTACTTC
CASSFAGAGYEQYF